These 17 T cell receptor beta chains share one sample of origin, sequenced in a study of graft-versus-host responses after intestinal transplantation. Roughly 200,000 CFSE-labeled responder cells were plated with roughly 200,000 irradiated, violet-dye-labeled stimulator cells. Clones were sequenced by immunoSEQ multiplex PCR, and TCRdb holds only the in-frame ones, with some missing. The sample holds over 8,500 clones, about 28% seen once. The specimen comprised alloreactive CD8+ T cells from a mixed lymphocyte reaction culture, sampled before intestinal transplant. The subset: CFSE-low proliferating T cells sorted from approximately 6-day pre-transplant mixed lymphocyte reaction (GvH or HvG direction). These receptors were taken from a human patient who received an intestinal transplant.

V and J are TRBV6-6 and TRBJ2-7, with D perhaps TRBD2 (6 bases). CDR3 size: 15 residues. Trimming pared 2 bases from V and 5 bases from J, leaving 16 bases between. CDR1 and CDR2 from the germline V gene are MNHNY and SVGAGI (reference sequence). CDR3 sequence (DNA): TGTGCCAGCAGTTACGGTCCAGGGCCGGGGGACGAGCAGTACTTC. Its translation: CASSYGPGPGDEQYF.

In this sample, this clone is medium-sized. The V and J genes are TRBV29-1 and TRBJ1-2; D is unclear. With 7 bases removed from V and 3 bases from J, the gap between germline ends came to 12 bases. Germline lookup yields CDR1 SQVTM and CDR2 ANQGSEA. The CDR3 is 12 residues long. As DNA, the CDR3 is TGCAGCGCAGCCGACAACTACTATGGCTACACCTTC. Translating it yields CSAADNYYGYTF.

The gene calls are TRBV4-2 and TRBJ1-3, with unresolved D. Trimming removed 5 bases from V and 0 bases from J, with 5 bases in between. This CDR3 is 13 amino acids long. In germline, CDR1 is LGHNA, CDR2 YNFKEQ. The CDR3 loop reads CASSWSSGNTIYF. DNA for the CDR3: TGTGCCAGCAGCTGGAGCTCTGGAAACACCATATATTTT.

A few counts support this clone. The V and J genes are TRBV13 and TRBJ1-6; 8 bases match TRBD1. This CDR3 has 20 amino acids. In germline, CDR1 is PRHDT, CDR2 FYEKMQ (reference sequence). With 5 bases clipped from V and 8 bases from J, the junction kept 23 bases outside the gene matches. CDR3 in DNA: TGTGCCAGCAGCCCGAGAGCGGGGTGGGGCAGGGGGCAGGCGGATTCACCCCTCCACTTT. Translation: CASSPRAGWGRGQADSPLHF.

By its share, this clone is medium-sized. The chain carries TRBV5-1 and TRBJ1-1, with D tentatively TRBD1 (6 bases). Trimming left V 0 bases short and J 11 bases short, with 26 bases between. Germline V gene sequence: CDR1 SGHRS, CDR2 YFSETQ. The CDR3 contains 17 residues. The CDR3 nucleotides are TGCGCCAGCAGCTTGGCCATAAGTGGTGGGGGCCCGAAGCCGGCTTTCTTT. This encodes CASSLAISGGGPKPAFF. Variable domain in full (rest from reference TRBV5-1 and TRBJ1-1): KAGVTQTPRYLIKTRGQQVTLSCSPISGHRSVSWYQQTPGQGLQFLFEYFSETQRNKGNFPGRFSGRQFSNSRSEMNVSTLELGDSALYLCASSLAISGGGPKPAFFGQGTRLTVV.

This chain uses TRBV13 with TRBJ1-2, with D possibly TRBD1 on 6 matching bases. CDR1 PRHDT and CDR2 FYEKMQ come from the germline V gene (reference sequence). V was clipped by 0 bases and J by 6 bases, with 14 bases between them. This CDR3 spans 15 amino acids. CDR3 in amino acids: CASSLGVQGVDGYTF. For the CDR3, the DNA is TGTGCCAGCAGCTTAGGGGTACAGGGAGTGGATGGCTACACCTTC.

This clone was detected only a few times. This sequence joins TRBV11-2 and TRBJ2-7; D not resolved. The CDR3 totals 14 residues. Trimming removed 2 bases at V and 0 bases at J, with 8 bases between. In germline, CDR1 is SGHAT, CDR2 FQNNGV. The CDR3 reads CASSLTSLSYEQYF. CDR3 sequence (DNA): TGTGCCAGCAGCTTAACGAGTCTCTCCTACGAGCAGTACTTC.

J is TRBJ2-7 and V is TRBV7-8, with D possibly matching TRBD2 (6 bases). The germline V gene has CDR1 SGHVS and CDR2 FQNEAQ. The CDR3 covers 15 residues. The V end lost 6 bases, the J end lost 4 bases, and 19 bases lay between the germline ends. The CDR3, as DNA: TGTGCCAGCAGGGATCCCCTTAGCGGCCTTTACGAGCAGTACTTC. Protein: CASRDPLSGLYEQYF.

This clone was observed once. V is TRBV9 and J is TRBJ2-3, with a weak D call TRBD2 (5 bases). Per the germline V gene, CDR1 is SGDLS and CDR2 is YYNGEE. The CDR3 runs 14 residues. With 3 bases removed from V and 0 bases from J, the gap between germline ends came to 8 bases. The CDR3 protein is CASSAGWSTDTQYF. The CDR3, as DNA: TGTGCCAGCAGCGCGGGGTGGAGCACAGATACGCAGTATTTT.

This clone was seen a single time. The chain carries TRBV19 and TRBJ2-7; 9 nucleotides match TRBD2. Germline V gene data show CDR1 as LNHDA and CDR2 as SQIVND (reference sequence). The J segment lost 4 bases and the V segment lost 4 bases, leaving 2 bases of the junction unmatched. The CDR3 is 13 amino acids. This CDR3 is CASSSGGGYEQYF. CDR3 sequence (DNA): TGTGCCAGTAGTAGCGGGGGGGGATACGAGCAGTACTTC. The full variable domain, its missing parts supplied by reference TRBV19 and TRBJ2-7, is DGGITQSPKYLFRKEGQNVTLSCEQNLNHDAMYWYRQDPGQGLRLIYYSQIVNDFQKGDIAEGYSVSREKKESFPLTVTSAQKNPTAFYLCASSSGGGYEQYFGPGTRLTVT.

The chain is built from TRBV11-1 and TRBJ2-1; 7 bases fit TRBD1. Germline lookup yields CDR1 SGHAT and CDR2 FQDESV (reference sequence). The CDR3 consists of 16 residues. The J segment lost 2 bases and the V segment lost 5 bases, leaving 9 bases of the junction unmatched. The chain's CDR3 is CASSPEGGGPYNEQFF. CDR3 DNA sequence: TGTGCCAGCAGCCCCGAAGGGGGCGGTCCCTACAATGAGCAGTTCTTC.

In the case of this clone: No DNA is shown, since the ends of the CDR3 on it are uncertain; the CDR3 is the one TCRdb lists. This sequence joins TRBV6-1 and TRBJ1-5. Germline CDR1 reads MNHNS; CDR2 reads SASEGT. The CDR3 has 13 residues if both end residues are counted. The CDR3 region is CASSTSGNQPQHF.

This clone has just a few counts. CDR3 residues: CASSLAESYEQYF. Here the CDR3 DNA reads TGTGCCAGCAGCTTAGCTGAGTCCTACGAGCAGTACTTC. The V call is TRBV7-6, the J call TRBJ2-7; no definite D call. This CDR3 contains 13 residues. Germline CDR1 reads SGHVS; CDR2 reads FNYEAQ. Trimming shortened V by 0 bases and J by 1 base, and 4 bases separated the two germline ends.

This CDR3 reads CASSPGDRGSTDTQYF. CDR3 nucleotide sequence: TGTGCCAGCAGCCCTGGGGACAGGGGGAGCACAGATACGCAGTATTTT. The chain has TRBV13 and TRBJ2-3, with 11 bases that match TRBD1. The CDR3 is 16 residues long. Germline V gene lookup returns CDR1 PRHDT and CDR2 FYEKMQ (reference sequence). Trimming removed 5 bases from V and 0 bases from J; junction bases left unmatched: 4. Using reference TRBV13 and TRBJ2-3 for the parts outside the CDR3, the full variable domain is AAGVIQSPRHLIKEKRETATLKCYPIPRHDTVYWYQQGPGQDPQFLISFYEKMQSDKGSIPDRFSAQQFSDYHSELNMSSLELGDSALYFCASSPGDRGSTDTQYFGPGTRLTVL.

The gene calls are TRBV29-1 and TRBJ1-1, with 8 bases matching TRBD1. With 4 bases clipped from V and 0 bases from J, the junction kept 1 base outside the gene matches. From germline, CDR1 is SQVTM and CDR2 ANQGSEA. This CDR3 contains 13 residues. The CDR3 coding sequence is TGCAGCGTTGGGACAGGGTTGAACACTGAAGCTTTCTTT. It is translated as CSVGTGLNTEAFF.

In its sample, this clone is medium-sized. The V call is TRBV6-6, the J call TRBJ1-6; 9 bases are a match to TRBD1. With V trimmed by 2 bases and J by 9 bases, 5 bases remained unmatched. The germline V gene encodes CDR1 MNHNY and CDR2 SVGAGI (reference sequence). The CDR3 is made up of 15 amino acids. This CDR3 reads CASSYAGDRASPLHF. The DNA for the CDR3 is TGTGCCAGCAGTTACGCTGGGGACAGGGCTTCACCCCTCCACTTT.

The chain links TRBV19 to TRBJ2-1, with 12 nucleotides matching TRBD2. The CDR3 covers 17 residues. Germline assignment: CDR1 LNHDA and CDR2 SQIVND (reference sequence). Germline trimming cut 6 bases from V and 3 bases from J; bases unmatched to any gene: 9. The CDR3 reads CASSPTSGGPYYNEQFF. CDR3 DNA sequence: TGTGCCAGTAGCCCGACTAGCGGGGGACCTTACTACAATGAGCAGTTCTTC. Looking up the rest from reference TRBV19 and TRBJ2-1 gives the full variable domain: DGGITQSPKYLFRKEGQNVTLSCEQNLNHDAMYWYRQDPGQGLRLIYYSQIVNDFQKGDIAEGYSVSREKKESFPLTVTSAQKNPTAFYLCASSPTSGGPYYNEQFFGPGTRLTVL.